This T cell receptor (beta chain) stems from a study of identical twins. Broader study findings: Out-of-frame alpha sequences common to twins exhibited a surplus of low generation probability.

This clonotype has more than one count but fewer than ten. Its antigen is still unknown. TCRdb re-derived calls from the 5' RACE reads in MiXCR, one entry per CDR3 protein. This table has nearly 650,000 distinct CDR3 sequences, 7.1% appearing once. A further study also used this sample, focusing on yellow fever vaccine responses in identical twins.

The sequencing sample was made of PBMCs. This receptor was taken from a woman under 30 in good health.

Here the CDR3 reads CASSLRLAGSDTQYF. CDR3 nucleotides: TGTGCCAGCAGCTTAAGACTAGCAGGGTCAGATACGCAGTATTTT. The V call is TRBV7-3, the J call TRBJ2-3, with 7 bases that match TRBD2. Germline V CDR1 and CDR2: SGHTA, FQGTGA. V lost 1 base and J lost 4; bases outside the gene matches: 5. There are 15 residues in the CDR3.